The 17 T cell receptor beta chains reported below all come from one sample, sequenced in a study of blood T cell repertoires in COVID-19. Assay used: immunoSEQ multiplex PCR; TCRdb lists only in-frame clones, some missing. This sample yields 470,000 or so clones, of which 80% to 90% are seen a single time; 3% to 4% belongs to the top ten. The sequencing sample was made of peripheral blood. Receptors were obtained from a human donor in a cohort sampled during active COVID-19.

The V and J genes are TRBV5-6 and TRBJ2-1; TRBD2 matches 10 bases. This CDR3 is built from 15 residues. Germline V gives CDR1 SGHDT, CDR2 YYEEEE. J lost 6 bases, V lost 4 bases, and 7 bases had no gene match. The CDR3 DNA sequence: TGTGCCAGCAGCCCGATAGCGGGAGGTTCCAATGAGCAGTTCTTC. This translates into CASSPIAGGSNEQFF.

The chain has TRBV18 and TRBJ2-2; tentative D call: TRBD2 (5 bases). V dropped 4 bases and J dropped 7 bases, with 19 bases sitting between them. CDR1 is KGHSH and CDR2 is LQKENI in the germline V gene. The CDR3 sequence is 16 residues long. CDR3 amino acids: CASSLSSGDYNGELFF. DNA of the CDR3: TGTGCCAGCTCACTATCGTCTGGTGACTATAACGGGGAGCTGTTTTTT.

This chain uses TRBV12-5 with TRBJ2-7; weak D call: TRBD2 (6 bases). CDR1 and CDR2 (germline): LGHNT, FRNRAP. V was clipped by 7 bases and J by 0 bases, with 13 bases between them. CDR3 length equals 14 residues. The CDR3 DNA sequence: TGTGCTAGTGCCATAGCGGTCAGCTCCTACGAGCAGTACTTC. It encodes CASAIAVSSYEQYF.

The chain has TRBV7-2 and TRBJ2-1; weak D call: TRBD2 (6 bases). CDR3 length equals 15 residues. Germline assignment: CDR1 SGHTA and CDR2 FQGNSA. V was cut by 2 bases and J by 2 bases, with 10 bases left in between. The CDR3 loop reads CASSLWREAYNEQFF. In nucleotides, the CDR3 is TGTGCCAGCAGCTTATGGCGGGAAGCCTACAATGAGCAGTTCTTC.

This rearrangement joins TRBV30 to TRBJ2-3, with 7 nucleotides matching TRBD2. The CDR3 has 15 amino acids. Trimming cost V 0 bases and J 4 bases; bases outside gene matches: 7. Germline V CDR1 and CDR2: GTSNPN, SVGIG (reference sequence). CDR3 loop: CAWSVGGRSADTQYF. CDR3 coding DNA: TGTGCCTGGAGTGTGGGGGGGAGGAGCGCAGATACGCAGTATTTT.

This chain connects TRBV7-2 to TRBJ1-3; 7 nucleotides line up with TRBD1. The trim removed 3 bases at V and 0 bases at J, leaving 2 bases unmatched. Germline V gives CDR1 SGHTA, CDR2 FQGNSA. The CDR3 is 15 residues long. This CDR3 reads CASSFDRASGNTIYF. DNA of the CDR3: TGTGCCAGCAGCTTTGACAGGGCCTCTGGAAACACCATATATTTT.

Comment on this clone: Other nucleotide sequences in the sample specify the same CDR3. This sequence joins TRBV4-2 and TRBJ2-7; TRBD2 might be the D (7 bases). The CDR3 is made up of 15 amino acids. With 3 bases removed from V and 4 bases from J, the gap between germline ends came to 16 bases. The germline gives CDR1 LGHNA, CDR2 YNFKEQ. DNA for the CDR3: TGTGCCAGCAGCCAGGGGGGCGGGGGCCTGTACGAGCAGTACTTC. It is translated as CASSQGGGGLYEQYF.

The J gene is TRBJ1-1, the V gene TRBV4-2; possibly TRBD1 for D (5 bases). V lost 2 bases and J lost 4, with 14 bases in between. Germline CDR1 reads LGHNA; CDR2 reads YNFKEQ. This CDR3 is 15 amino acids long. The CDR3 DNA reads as TGTGCCAGCAGCCAAAAGAATGTAGGGGCCACTGAAGCTTTCTTT. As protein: CASSQKNVGATEAFF.

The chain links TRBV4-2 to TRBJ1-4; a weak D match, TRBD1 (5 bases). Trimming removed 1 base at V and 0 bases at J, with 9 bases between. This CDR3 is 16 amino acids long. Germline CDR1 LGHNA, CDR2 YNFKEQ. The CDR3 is CASSQVGLTTNEKLFF. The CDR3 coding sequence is TGTGCCAGCAGCCAAGTGGGACTCACAACTAATGAAAAACTGTTTTTT.

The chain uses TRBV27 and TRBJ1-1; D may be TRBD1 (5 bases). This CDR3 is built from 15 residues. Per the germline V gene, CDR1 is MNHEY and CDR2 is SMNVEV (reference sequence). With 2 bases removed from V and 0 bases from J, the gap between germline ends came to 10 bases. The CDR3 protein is CASSLHAGLNTEAFF. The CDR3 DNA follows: TGTGCCAGCAGTTTACACGCAGGGTTGAACACTGAAGCTTTCTTT.

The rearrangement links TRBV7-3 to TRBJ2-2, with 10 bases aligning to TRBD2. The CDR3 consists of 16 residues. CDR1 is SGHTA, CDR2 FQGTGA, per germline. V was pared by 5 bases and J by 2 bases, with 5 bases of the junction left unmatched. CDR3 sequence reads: CASSPLLAGNTGELFF. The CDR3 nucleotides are TGTGCCAGCAGCCCACTACTAGCGGGAAACACCGGGGAGCTGTTTTTT.

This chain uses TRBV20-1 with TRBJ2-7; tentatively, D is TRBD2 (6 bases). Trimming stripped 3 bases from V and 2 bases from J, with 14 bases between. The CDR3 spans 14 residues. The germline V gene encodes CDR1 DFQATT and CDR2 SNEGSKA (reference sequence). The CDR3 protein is CSASSGRTPYEQYF. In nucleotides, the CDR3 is TGCAGTGCTAGTTCAGGGAGGACTCCCTACGAGCAGTACTTC.

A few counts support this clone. The chain's CDR3 is CAWSPGNQPQHF. The CDR3 DNA is TGTGCCTGGAGTCCCGGGAATCAGCCCCAGCATTTT. The J gene is TRBJ1-5, the V gene TRBV30, with D unresolved. V was pared by 2 bases and J by 4 bases, with 6 bases between. The length of the CDR3 is 12 residues. Germline V CDR1 and CDR2: GTSNPN, SVGIG (reference sequence).

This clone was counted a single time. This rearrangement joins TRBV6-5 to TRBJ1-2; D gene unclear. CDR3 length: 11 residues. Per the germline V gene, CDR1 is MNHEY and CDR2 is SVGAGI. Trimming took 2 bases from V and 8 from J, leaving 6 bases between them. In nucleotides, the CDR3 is TGTGCCAGCAGTTACGGTGGCGGCTACACCTTC. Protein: CASSYGGGYTF.

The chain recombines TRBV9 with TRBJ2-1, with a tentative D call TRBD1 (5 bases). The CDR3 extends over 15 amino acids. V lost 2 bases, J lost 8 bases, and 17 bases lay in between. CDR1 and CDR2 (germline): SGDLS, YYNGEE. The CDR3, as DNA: TGTGCCAGCAGCGTGGGGCCCCGCGGTAGGGATGAGCAGTTCTTC. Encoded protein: CASSVGPRGRDEQFF.

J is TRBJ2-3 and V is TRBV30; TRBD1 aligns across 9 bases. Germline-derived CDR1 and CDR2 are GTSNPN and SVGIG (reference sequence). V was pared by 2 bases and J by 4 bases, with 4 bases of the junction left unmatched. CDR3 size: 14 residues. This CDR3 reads CAWSRTGGSDTQYF. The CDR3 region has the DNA TGTGCCTGGAGTCGAACAGGGGGCTCAGATACGCAGTATTTT.

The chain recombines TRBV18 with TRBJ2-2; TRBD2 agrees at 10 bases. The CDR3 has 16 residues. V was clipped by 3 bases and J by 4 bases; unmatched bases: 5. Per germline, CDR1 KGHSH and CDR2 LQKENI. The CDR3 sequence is CASSPKREGLTGELFF. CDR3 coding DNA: TGTGCCAGCTCACCTAAGCGGGAGGGCCTCACCGGGGAGCTGTTTTTT. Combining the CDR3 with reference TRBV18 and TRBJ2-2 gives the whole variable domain NAGVMQNPRHLVRRRGQEARLRCSPMKGHSHVYWYRQLPEEGLKFMVYLQKENIIDESGMPKERFSAEFPKEGPSILRIQQVVRGDSAAYFCASSPKREGLTGELFFGEGSRLTVL.